These 10 T cell receptor beta chains originate from one sample sequenced in a study of T cells in Graves' hyperthyroidism and ophthalmopathy. Amplification targeted TCR beta CDR3 regions from RNA transcripts. HTBI primers were employed in a first-round RT-PCR of the TCR CDR3. TCRdb analysed the multiplex PCR reads with MiXCR anew, one entry per CDR3 protein. The sample includes hundreds of thousands of distinct CDR3 sequences, 16% seen only once; the top ten take about 17%. The sequencing sample was made of blood. The receptors shown here come from a woman between 18 and 30 years old with Graves' hyperthyroidism.

At least ten counts were recorded for this clonotype. The rearrangement joins TRBV27 to TRBJ2-1; TRBD2 matches 8 bases. The CDR3 length is 16 residues. Germline V gene data show CDR1 as MNHEY and CDR2 as SMNVEV (reference sequence). With V trimmed by 2 bases and J by 2 bases, 5 bases remained unmatched. CDR3 amino acids: CASSLRGLAPYNEQFF. The CDR3 DNA is TGTGCCAGCAGTTTACGCGGACTAGCACCCTACAATGAGCAGTTCTTC.

At least ten counts were recorded for this clonotype. The J gene is TRBJ1-3, the V gene TRBV12-3 or TRBV12-4, with D unclear. The V and J ends lost 1 base and 4 bases respectively, with 5 bases between them. There are 13 residues in the CDR3. In DNA form, the CDR3 reads TGTGCCAGCAGTTTAGGTGGAGGAAACACCATATATTTT. Residues: CASSLGGGNTIYF.

This CDR3 is CASSYQTDDQPQHF. The DNA of the CDR3 is TGTGCCAGCAGTTACCAGACAGACGATCAGCCCCAGCATTTT. The J gene is TRBJ1-5, the V gene TRBV6-9, with a possible D match to TRBD1 (5 bases). The CDR3 totals 14 residues. CDR1 MNHGY and CDR2 SVAAGI come from the germline V gene. Trimming took off 3 bases at V and 5 bases at J, with 11 bases between the two ends.

The CDR3: CASIARGQGARDTQYF. In nucleotides, the CDR3 is TGTGCCAGCATCGCGAGGGGACAGGGGGCGAGAGATACGCAGTATTTT. V usage is TRBV6-1 and J usage is TRBJ2-3; 12 bases are a match to TRBD1. In germline, CDR1 is MNHNS, CDR2 SASEGT. This CDR3 region has 16 residues. V shed 7 bases and J 5 bases; nucleotides not matched to a gene: 10.

This clonotype has at least ten counts. The chain recombines TRBV28 with TRBJ1-5; D gene uncertain. CDR1 is MDHEN and CDR2 is SYDVKM in the germline V gene. Trimming took off 5 bases at V and 2 bases at J, with 10 bases between the two ends. This CDR3 region has 14 residues. The CDR3 region has the DNA TGTGCCAGCAGTAAAGGTGAGGGCAATCAGCCCCAGCATTTT. Protein product: CASSKGEGNQPQHF.

This clonotype was seen many times. This chain links TRBV6-2 or TRBV6-3 with TRBJ1-1; a possible D gene is TRBD1 (5 bases). The V end was cut by 2 bases, the J end by 7 bases, with 11 bases between. CDR1 and CDR2 from the germline V gene are MNHEY and SVGEGT. The CDR3 totals 13 residues. The CDR3 DNA reads as TGTGCCAGCAGTTACGGTGGGGCCGGTGAAGCTTTCTTT. Its translation: CASSYGGAGEAFF.

The table lists this clonotype with many counts. The chain couples TRBV7-2 to TRBJ2-1; tentative D call: TRBD2 (5 bases). Looked up from germline, CDR1 is SGHTA and CDR2 is FQGNSA. The CDR3 runs to 16 residues. Trimming took 6 bases from V and 3 from J, leaving 18 bases between them. CDR3 DNA sequence: TGTGCCAGCAGTCGCGACCCCACTAGTTACTACAATGAGCAGTTCTTC. Amino acids: CASSRDPTSYYNEQFF.

The chain couples TRBV5-1 to TRBJ2-7; 10 bases map to TRBD2. The CDR3 is 15 amino acids. Losses at the gene ends were 4 bases for V and 3 bases for J; bases not matched to a gene: 7. CDR1 is SGHRS, CDR2 YFSETQ, per germline. CDR3 protein: CASSGTSASRYEQYF. CDR3 nucleotides: TGCGCCAGCAGCGGGACTAGCGCATCACGCTACGAGCAGTACTTC.

At least ten counts were recorded for this clonotype. This rearrangement joins TRBV11-3 to TRBJ1-2; no definite D call. V was pared by 0 bases and J by 4 bases, with 12 bases between. Germline CDR1 SGHNT, CDR2 YENEEA. The CDR3 runs to 15 residues. The CDR3 loop reads CASSLEGPARYGYTF. The CDR3 nucleotides read TGTGCCAGCAGCTTAGAGGGCCCAGCACGCTATGGCTACACCTTC.

There are many counts of this clonotype. The chain employs TRBV7-2 and TRBJ2-1; 13 bases match TRBD2. The CDR3 extends over 16 amino acids. After removal of 6 bases from V and 8 bases from J, the junction contained 10 bases not matched to a gene. Germline CDR1 and CDR2: SGHTA and FQGNSA. The CDR3 DNA reads TGTGCCAGCAGTTACAAAGGACTAGCGGGAGCCCATGAGCAGTTCTTC. It is translated as CASSYKGLAGAHEQFF.